One sample yielded the 28 T cell receptor beta chains listed below, sequenced in a study of cytomegalovirus exposure and HLA in healthy donors. Amplification used 60 Vbeta primers and 13 Jbeta primers. Only in-frame clones appear in the TCRdb table, and some are missing; sequencing was by immunoSEQ multiplex PCR. The sample includes some 130,000 clones, almost 85% of them seen just once. Sequenced sample: PBMCs. All receptors come from a boy aged 2 to 10 in good health and CMV-seronegative.

The chain joins TRBV6-5 to TRBJ2-2, with D tentatively TRBD1 (6 bases). Between the trimmed V and J ends, which lost 4 bases and 8 bases, there was a span of 8 bases. The CDR3 length is 12 residues. CDR1 is MNHEY, CDR2 SVGAGI, per germline. As DNA, the CDR3 is TGTGCCAGCAGTTCAGGGGTTGGGGAGCTGTTTTTT. Translation: CASSSGVGELFF.

This clone appeared once. This chain joins TRBV5-1 and TRBJ2-5, with TRBD2 identical over 11 bases. There are 18 residues in the CDR3. Germline CDR1 reads SGHRS; CDR2 reads YFSETQ. V shed 1 base, J shed 1 base, and the junction held 9 bases outside the gene matches. The CDR3, as DNA: TGCGCCAGCAGCTTGAAGGCCCTAGCGGGGGGTTCCCAAGAGACCCAGTACTTC. It specifies CASSLKALAGGSQETQYF. Together with reference TRBV5-1 and TRBJ2-5, the CDR3 gives the full variable domain: KAGVTQTPRYLIKTRGQQVTLSCSPISGHRSVSWYQQTPGQGLQFLFEYFSETQRNKGNFPGRFSGRQFSNSRSEMNVSTLELGDSALYLCASSLKALAGGSQETQYFGPGTRLLVL.

The V call is TRBV18, the J call TRBJ1-1, with D perhaps TRBD1 (5 bases). V lost 4 bases, J lost 9 bases, and 18 bases lay in between. CDR1 is KGHSH, CDR2 LQKENI, per germline. The CDR3 contains 14 residues. The DNA for the CDR3 is TGTGCCAGCTCACTAGAGACAGCTGTTGGAAAAGCTTTCTTT. Translated, it gives CASSLETAVGKAFF.

The chain links TRBV6-5 to TRBJ1-5; D is uncertain. Trimming took 6 bases from V and 0 from J, leaving 9 bases between them. This CDR3 region has 14 residues. CDR1 and CDR2 from the germline V gene are MNHEY and SVGAGI. The CDR3 DNA sequence: TGTGCCAGCAGGGAGTCTTATAGCAATCAGCCCCAGCATTTT. Protein product: CASRESYSNQPQHF.

The rearrangement joins TRBV5-4 to TRBJ1-1, with 9 positions matching TRBD1. CDR1 SGHNT and CDR2 YYREEE come from the germline V gene (reference sequence). Losses at the gene ends were 4 bases for V and 1 base for J; bases not matched to a gene: 2. The CDR3 is 14 residues long. Here the CDR3 DNA reads TGTGCCAGCAGCGGGGGACAGGGGAACACTGAAGCTTTCTTT. It translates to CASSGGQGNTEAFF.

The rearrangement links TRBV10-3 to TRBJ2-1; D might be TRBD1 (7 bases). The CDR3 spans 17 residues. Trimming left V 0 bases short and J 8 bases short, with 20 bases between. Germline V CDR1 and CDR2: ENHRY, SYGVKD. CDR3 in amino acids: CAISESRGSGGYDEQFF. The CDR3, as DNA: TGTGCCATCAGTGAGTCGAGGGGGTCAGGGGGGTATGATGAGCAGTTCTTC.

This sequence joins TRBV11-3 and TRBJ2-2; 10 nucleotides line up with TRBD2. V shed 1 base and J 0 bases; nucleotides not matched to a gene: 5. This CDR3 contains 18 residues. From germline, CDR1 is SGHNT and CDR2 YENEEA. The CDR3 nucleotides read TGTGCCAGCAGCTTAGTGCTAGCGGGGGCCGCGAACACCGGGGAGCTGTTTTTT. It yields the protein CASSLVLAGAANTGELFF.

The CDR3 sequence: CASTGGGGEQFF. The CDR3 DNA follows: TGTGCCAGCACGGGGGGCGGCGGTGAGCAGTTCTTC. The chain joins TRBV2 to TRBJ2-1, with a weak D call TRBD2 (7 bases). The CDR3 is 12 residues long. The V gene lost 7 bases and the J gene lost 9 bases, with 13 bases spanning the gap. CDR1 SNHLY and CDR2 FYNNEI come from the germline V gene.

V and J are TRBV7-2 and TRBJ1-1, with D uncertain. Germline V gene sequence: CDR1 SGHTA, CDR2 FQGNSA. The V gene lost 4 bases and the J gene lost 1 base, with 7 bases spanning the gap. The CDR3 is 13 residues long. DNA of the CDR3: TGTGCCAGCAGCTCTCACGGGAACACTGAAGCTTTCTTT. Its protein is CASSSHGNTEAFF.

The J gene is TRBJ1-2, the V gene TRBV2, with a weak D call TRBD1 (5 bases). The CDR3 contains 14 residues. V was clipped by 6 bases and J by 4 bases, with 15 bases between them. CDR1 SNHLY and CDR2 FYNNEI come from the germline V gene. DNA for the CDR3: TGTGCCAGCAGAGAGAGGAACAGGAGCTATGGCTACACCTTC. This codes for CASRERNRSYGYTF.

The J gene is TRBJ2-4, the V gene TRBV19; tentatively, D is TRBD2 (6 bases). V was trimmed by 1 base and J by 6 bases, leaving 10 bases between them. CDR1 and CDR2 (germline): LNHDA, SQIVND (reference sequence). The CDR3 spans 14 residues. This CDR3 reads CASSIGRDLNIQYF. For the CDR3, the DNA is TGTGCCAGTAGTATAGGTCGGGACTTAAACATTCAGTACTTC.

The chain uses TRBV2 and TRBJ2-7, with D perhaps TRBD2 (5 bases). V lost 7 bases and J 7 bases, leaving 17 bases between the germline ends. This CDR3 is built from 13 residues. CDR1 and CDR2 from the germline V gene are SNHLY and FYNNEI. The CDR3 here is CASKRTPRREQYV. DNA for the CDR3: TGTGCCAGCAAGAGGACTCCTCGGCGAGAGCAGTACGTC.

The chain couples TRBV6-1 to TRBJ1-1; the match to TRBD1 covers 10 bases. Germline CDR1 reads MNHNS; CDR2 reads SASEGT. The CDR3 sequence is 15 residues long. V trimming: 6 bases; J trimming: 2 bases; junction bases outside the gene matches: 6. The CDR3 DNA reads TGTGCCAGCAGGACCCGGGACAGGGGTAACACTGAAGCTTTCTTT. Amino acid sequence: CASRTRDRGNTEAFF.

The chain uses TRBV10-3 and TRBJ1-1; D unclear. The CDR3 runs 12 residues. Germline CDR1 reads ENHRY; CDR2 reads SYGVKD. As DNA, the CDR3 is TGTGCGATCGGGATGGGAGACACTGAAGCTTTCTTT. This sequence encodes CAIGMGDTEAFF.

This clone has only a few counts. The chain links TRBV6-5 to TRBJ1-2; the match to TRBD1 covers 8 bases. CDR3 size: 15 residues. Germline CDR1 reads MNHEY; CDR2 reads SVGAGI. V trimming: 6 bases; J trimming: 7 bases; junction bases outside the gene matches: 13. The CDR3 reads CASRKVTRGRGGYTF. Written as DNA, the CDR3 is TGTGCCAGCAGAAAGGTTACCAGGGGGCGCGGTGGCTACACCTTC.

The V gene is TRBV30, the J gene TRBJ2-7, with 7 bases identical to TRBD2. In germline, CDR1 is GTSNPN, CDR2 SVGIG (reference sequence). V gave up 0 bases and J gave up 0 bases; unmatched junction bases: 5. There are 15 residues in the CDR3. The DNA for the CDR3 is TGTGCCTGGAGTGTACCAGGGAGGGGCTCCTACGAGCAGTACTTC. It codes for CAWSVPGRGSYEQYF.

This clone was found a few times. The chain carries TRBV29-1 and TRBJ1-3, with D possibly matching TRBD1 (5 bases). The CDR3 covers 16 residues. Germline assignment: CDR1 SQVTM and CDR2 ANQGSEA. V gave up 0 bases and J gave up 1 base, with 13 bases separating them. CDR3 protein: CSVEDLSGESGNTIYF. The DNA for the CDR3 is TGCAGCGTTGAAGATTTATCGGGGGAATCTGGAAACACCATATATTTT.

The CDR3 reads CSVLTGGEKLFF. CDR3 sequence (DNA): TGCAGCGTTCTGACAGGGGGTGAAAAACTGTTTTTT. The gene calls are TRBV29-1 and TRBJ1-4; 9 nucleotides line up with TRBD1. The junction had 2 bases not matched to a gene; V was cut back by 5 bases and J by 7 bases. Per the germline V gene, CDR1 is SQVTM and CDR2 is ANQGSEA. The CDR3 sequence is 12 residues long.

This chain links TRBV5-1 with TRBJ1-2, with 7 positions matching TRBD1. CDR1 is SGHRS, CDR2 YFSETQ, per germline. V trimming: 1 base; J trimming: 1 base; junction bases outside the gene matches: 10. The CDR3 totals 17 residues. For the CDR3, the DNA is TGCGCCAGCAGCTTGACATTGTTGGGACAGAGTAACTATGGCTACACCTTC. Translated, it gives CASSLTLLGQSNYGYTF.

This chain uses TRBV5-1 with TRBJ2-3; 12 bases line up with TRBD2. The CDR3 spans 17 residues. Germline assignment: CDR1 SGHRS and CDR2 YFSETQ. With 3 bases clipped from V and 2 bases from J, the junction kept 7 bases outside the gene matches. CDR3 sequence reads: CASSSRLAGAFTDTQYF. CDR3 nucleotides: TGCGCCAGCAGCTCCAGACTAGCGGGAGCTTTCACAGATACGCAGTATTTT.

The CDR3 protein is CASISGASGNNEQFF. The CDR3 coding sequence is TGCGCCAGCATCTCCGGGGCTAGCGGCAACAATGAGCAGTTCTTC. The chain joins TRBV4-1 to TRBJ2-1; 7 bases match TRBD2. The germline CDR1 and CDR2 sequences are MGHRA and YSYEKL. J gave up 5 bases and V 7 bases, and 11 bases lay outside the gene matches. The CDR3 length is 15 residues.

This clone was seen just once. The rearrangement uses TRBV4-2 and TRBJ1-1; D remains unclear. The V end was cut by 5 bases, the J end by 0 bases, with 16 bases between. The CDR3 loop spans 16 amino acids. Germline loops: CDR1 LGHNA, CDR2 YNFKEQ. CDR3 residues: CASSEGSVSLNTEAFF. CDR3 DNA sequence: TGTGCCAGCAGCGAAGGCTCGGTCTCCCTGAACACTGAAGCTTTCTTT.

This sequence joins TRBV2 and TRBJ1-1, with 8 positions matching TRBD1. Germline CDR1 SNHLY, CDR2 FYNNEI. The CDR3 covers 15 residues. V lost 6 bases, J lost 4 bases, and 10 bases stayed unmatched. CDR3 residues: CASRSQGARGTEAFF. The CDR3 DNA reads TGTGCCAGCAGATCTCAGGGGGCGCGAGGCACTGAAGCTTTCTTT.

As regards this clone: Compared with germline, one end of the junction differs, possibly owing to a read error. This sequence joins TRBV7-9 and TRBJ1-1, with TRBD1 identical over 8 bases. The CDR3 length is 19 residues. In germline, CDR1 is SEHNR, CDR2 FQNEAQ (reference sequence). DNA of the CDR3: TGTTCCAGCAGCTTACCCACAGCTAGTTTGACAGGGGAGAACACTGAAGCTTTCTTT. Translating gives CSSSLPTASLTGENTEAFF. Using reference TRBV7-9 and TRBJ1-1 for the parts outside the CDR3, the full variable domain is DTGVSQNPRHKITKRGQNVTFRCDPISEHNRLYWYRQTLGQGPEFLTYFQNEAQLEKSRLLSDRFSAERPKGSFSTLEIQRTEQGDSAMYLCSSSLPTASLTGENTEAFFGQGTRLTVV.

The rearrangement joins TRBV6-6 to TRBJ2-3; 7 bases fit TRBD2. Per germline, CDR1 MNHNY and CDR2 SVGAGI (reference sequence). The CDR3 length is 16 residues. The V and J ends lost 0 bases and 6 bases, in that order; junction bases with no gene match: 9. Here the CDR3 DNA reads TGTGCCAGCAGTTACTCGGGGGGACTACCTTCGGATACGCAGTATTTT. Translating gives CASSYSGGLPSDTQYF.

The chain employs TRBV5-1 and TRBJ1-4; D call uncertain. The CDR3 has 14 residues. The V gene's germline CDR1 is SGHRS and CDR2 YFSETQ. Trimming cost V 0 bases and J 5 bases, with 8 bases left between them. CDR3 DNA sequence: TGCGCCAGCAGCTTGGGCGGAGGGAATGAAAAACTGTTTTTT. Its protein product is CASSLGGGNEKLFF.

The V gene is TRBV12-5, the J gene TRBJ2-2; TRBD1 matches 7 bases. V was clipped by 5 bases and J by 4 bases; unmatched bases: 10. This CDR3 contains 16 residues. Germline CDR1 reads LGHNT; CDR2 reads FRNRAP. For the CDR3, the DNA is TGTGCTAGTGGTCTAACGTTGGACAGGCGCACCGGGGAGCTGTTTTTT. This encodes CASGLTLDRRTGELFF.

This clone appeared a few times. The rearrangement links TRBV2 to TRBJ1-1; 11 bases agree with TRBD1. Germline lookup yields CDR1 SNHLY and CDR2 FYNNEI. Germline trimming cut 11 bases from V and 4 bases from J; bases unmatched to any gene: 9. The CDR3 has 14 amino acids. This CDR3 is CADRTGTGGTEAFF. The DNA of the CDR3 is TGTGCCGACCGAACGGGGACAGGGGGCACTGAAGCTTTCTTT.